These 10 T cell receptor beta chains came from one sample sequenced in a study of cytomegalovirus exposure and HLA in healthy donors. Primers included in the PCR were 60 Vbeta and 13 Jbeta primers. Data came from immunoSEQ multiplex PCR; TCRdb stores just in-frame clones and leaves some out. The sample has some 190,000 clones, more than 70% seen once. Sequencing was performed on PBMCs. The origin of the receptors is a girl between 10 and 17 years old in good health and CMV-seropositive.

This clone has just a few counts. The chain couples TRBV6-1 to TRBJ1-1; D gene unclear. This CDR3 region has 15 residues. Germline CDR1 is MNHNS and CDR2 is SASEGT. V lost 1 base to trimming and J lost 7 bases, with 16 bases between them. The CDR3 DNA reads TGTGCCAGCAGTGAAGTGCTCCTTGCGGTTCATGAAGCTTTCTTT. Translation: CASSEVLLAVHEAFF.

The V and J genes are TRBV4-2 and TRBJ1-2; the D gene is possibly TRBD1 (5 bases). The CDR3 extends over 14 amino acids. Germline V CDR1 and CDR2: LGHNA, YNFKEQ. Trimming pared 0 bases from V and 3 bases from J, leaving 8 bases between. CDR3 DNA: TGTGCCAGCAGCCAAGACTCGGGGGACTATGGCTACACCTTC. Amino acids: CASSQDSGDYGYTF.

This chain uses TRBV2 with TRBJ1-5; possible D gene TRBD1, 5 bases. Per the germline V gene, CDR1 is SNHLY and CDR2 is FYNNEI. V lost 3 bases, J lost 7 bases, and 10 bases lay in between. This CDR3 is 13 amino acids long. This chain's CDR3 is CASSDREGQPQHF. The CDR3 nucleotides read TGTGCCAGCAGTGACAGGGAAGGACAGCCCCAGCATTTT.

The rearrangement links TRBV13 to TRBJ2-1; D is perhaps TRBD2 (6 bases). V was cut by 4 bases and J by 11 bases, with 15 bases left in between. In germline, CDR1 is PRHDT, CDR2 FYEKMQ (reference sequence). The CDR3 length is 13 residues. The CDR3 sequence is CASSSDFSGQQFF. The DNA of the CDR3 is TGTGCCAGCAGCTCCGATTTTAGCGGACAGCAGTTCTTC. Supplemented by reference TRBV13 and TRBJ2-1, the full variable domain reads AAGVIQSPRHLIKEKRETATLKCYPIPRHDTVYWYQQGPGQDPQFLISFYEKMQSDKGSIPDRFSAQQFSDYHSELNMSSLELGDSALYFCASSSDFSGQQFFGPGTRLTVL.

The chain carries TRBV18 and TRBJ2-5; 11 bases are a match to TRBD1. The CDR3 sequence is 17 residues long. The germline V gene encodes CDR1 KGHSH and CDR2 LQKENI. V was clipped by 4 bases and J by 1 base; unmatched bases: 8. CDR3 sequence reads: CASSRTPGQGGQETQYF. The DNA for the CDR3 is TGTGCCAGCTCACGCACCCCGGGACAGGGGGGCCAAGAGACCCAGTACTTC.

This chain connects TRBV27 to TRBJ2-7; possible D gene TRBD2, 5 bases. The V end lost 5 bases, the J end lost 6 bases, and 14 bases lay between the germline ends. The germline V gene has CDR1 MNHEY and CDR2 SMNVEV (reference sequence). The CDR3 runs 13 residues. CDR3 DNA sequence: TGTGCCAGCAGTGGGCTAGCTGGGTTCGAGCAGTACTTC. This codes for CASSGLAGFEQYF.

The CDR3 region is CASSFPTGGGSYEQYF. CDR3 DNA: TGTGCCAGCAGCTTCCCCACAGGGGGCGGTTCCTACGAGCAGTACTTC. The V gene is TRBV5-6, the J gene TRBJ2-7; 9 positions match TRBD1. Trimming cost V 2 bases and J 1 base; bases outside gene matches: 7. The length of the CDR3 is 16 residues. Germline V gene sequence: CDR1 SGHDT, CDR2 YYEEEE. The complete variable domain, with remaining parts taken from reference TRBV5-6 and TRBJ2-7, reads DAGVTQSPTHLIKTRGQQVTLRCSPKSGHDTVSWYQQALGQGPQFIFQYYEEEERQRGNFPDRFSGHQFPNYSSELNVNALLLGDSALYLCASSFPTGGGSYEQYFGPGTRLTVT.

The chain carries TRBV5-1 and TRBJ1-4, with TRBD1 identical over 7 bases. The CDR3 is 14 residues long. CDR1 SGHRS and CDR2 YFSETQ come from the germline V gene. V lost 3 bases and J lost 6; bases outside the gene matches: 5. For the CDR3, the DNA is TGCGCCAGCAGCTCATATCAGGGGGATGAAAAACTGTTTTTT. Its translation is CASSSYQGDEKLFF.

This chain joins TRBV7-3 and TRBJ2-1; 7 positions agree with TRBD2. CDR3 length: 16 residues. J was trimmed by 2 bases and V by 5 bases; bases with no gene match: 9. Germline CDR1 and CDR2: SGHTA and FQGTGA. CDR3 sequence reads: CASSRSPGGTYNEQFF. In DNA form, the CDR3 reads TGTGCCAGCAGCCGATCTCCCGGGGGGACCTACAATGAGCAGTTCTTC.

This chain connects TRBV6-6 to TRBJ2-3; D gene ambiguous. The CDR3 has 11 residues. V lost 5 bases, J lost 6 bases, and 6 bases lay in between. Germline V gene sequence: CDR1 MNHNY, CDR2 SVGAGI (reference sequence). As DNA, the CDR3 is TGTGCCAGCAGTCGTTCGGATACGCAGTATTTT. Its translation: CASSRSDTQYF.